This TCR beta chain was profiled in a study of T cell responses to AZD1222 COVID-19 vaccine. Across the study: Pooled together were second doses at about 4 or about 12 weeks. Study-wide results and caveats: The reported proportion of spike-specific TCRs targeting unmutated variant regions was nearly half. Donors were mostly white British, more females; clonal diversity possibly underestimated. Compared with day 0, the breadth and depth of the Spike-specific TCR repertoire rose significantly after two doses of AZD1222.

The CDR3 runs 15 residues. Germline-derived CDR1 and CDR2 are SNHLY and FYNNEI. Trimming took 2 bases from V and 2 from J, leaving 12 bases between them. Concerning this clone: Antigen: not known.

Profiled with immunoSEQ multiplex PCR; TCRdb holds only in-frame clones, not every one. The data show around 83,000 clones, approximately 91% seen once. This TCR was sampled from an adult in good health. Sample: peripheral blood, taken on day 0 of AZD1222 vaccination. The chain combines TRBV2 with TRBJ1-1; TRBD1 might be the D (6 bases). The CDR3 coding sequence is TGTGCCAGCAGTGAATTGGGGGCGTCTAACACTGAAGCTTTCTTT. Protein product: CASSELGASNTEAFF.